This T cell receptor (beta chain) was retrieved from a study of lymphopenia after photon versus proton radiotherapy. Overall study findings and caveats: Photon-treated patients lost naive T cells and TCR diversity; proton-treated stayed stable. Only patients who died were analyzed for survival; proton advantage is unproven.

Details on this clone: Its antigen remains unidentified.

Libraries were prepared by immunoSEQ multiplex PCR; TCRdb keeps only in-frame clonotypes and omits some of them. Found here are approximately 4,900 clones, about 91% of them singletons; the top ten hold about 23%. V lost 7 bases and J 6 bases, leaving 21 bases between the germline ends. Germline V lookup: CDR1 MNHNS, CDR2 SASEGT. This CDR3 spans 15 amino acids. Sequences were derived from peripheral blood, sampled from a patient treated with photon-based radiotherapy. The V gene is TRBV6-1, the J gene TRBJ1-2; D possibly corresponds to TRBD1 (6 bases). This TCR was recovered from an elderly man with cholangiocarcinoma. The CDR3 protein is CASTPTGGTYHGYTF. CDR3 in DNA: TGTGCCAGCACGCCAACTGGGGGCACGTACCATGGCTACACCTTC.